These 32 T cell receptor beta chains were sequenced from one sample in a study of T cell responses to AZD1222 COVID-19 vaccine. Clones were read by immunoSEQ multiplex PCR, and TCRdb kept only the in-frame ones, dropping some. The table has approximately 100,000 clones, 90% seen once. The sample was peripheral blood, taken 28 days after the second AZD1222 dose. These receptors were collected from an adult who received the AZD1222 COVID-19 vaccine.

This chain connects TRBV5-4 to TRBJ2-7, with TRBD1 matching 9 bases. The junction had 11 bases not matched to a gene; V was cut back by 4 bases and J by 6 bases. This CDR3 is built from 15 residues. Germline CDR1 is SGHNT and CDR2 is YYREEE (reference sequence). The CDR3 sequence: CASSRGGQGLGEQYF. As DNA, the CDR3 is TGTGCCAGCAGCCGGGGTGGACAGGGGTTAGGCGAGCAGTACTTC.

About this clone: The junction and the germline gene differ at one end; a read error may be behind it. The rearrangement uses TRBV5-8 and TRBJ1-4; D remains ambiguous. Per the germline V gene, CDR1 is SGHTS and CDR2 is YDEGEE. The CDR3 runs 12 residues. DNA of the CDR3: TGTGCCAGCAGTTTGGACGGCGAAAAACTGTTTTTT. It specifies CASSLDGEKLFF. The full variable domain, rest sourced from reference TRBV5-8 and TRBJ1-4, is EAGVTQSPTHLIKTRGQQATLRCSPISGHTSVYWYQQALGLGLQFLLWYDEGEERNRGNFPPRFSGRQFPNYSSELNVNALELEDSALYLCASSLDGEKLFFGSGTQLSVL.

The gene calls are TRBV6-2 or TRBV6-3 and TRBJ2-3; D ambiguous. This CDR3 has 14 residues. Per the germline V gene, CDR1 is MNHEY and CDR2 is SVGEGT. V shed 2 bases and J shed 11 bases, with 17 bases lying between them. The CDR3 nucleotides are TGTGCCAGCAGTTACGGGGTCCCCGTAATCAAGCAGTATTTT. Its translation: CASSYGVPVIKQYF.

The count of this clone is one. V and J are TRBV6-5 and TRBJ2-1; tentative D call: TRBD2 (5 bases). The CDR3 sequence is 11 residues long. The germline gives CDR1 MNHEY, CDR2 SVGAGI. The V and J ends lost 5 bases and 13 bases respectively, with 12 bases between them. For the CDR3, the DNA is TGTGCCAGCAGTCAGACCCCGGGACAGTTCTTC. This encodes CASSQTPGQFF.

This rearrangement joins TRBV7-2 to TRBJ1-5; possibly TRBD1 for D (5 bases). The CDR3 extends over 16 amino acids. With 6 bases removed from V and 2 bases from J, the gap between germline ends came to 17 bases. The germline CDR1 and CDR2 sequences are SGHTA and FQGNSA. CDR3 in amino acids: CASSMGGSVRNQPQHF. The CDR3 DNA reads TGTGCCAGCAGTATGGGGGGATCTGTGCGCAATCAGCCCCAGCATTTT.

The chain joins TRBV29-1 to TRBJ1-2; 9 positions match TRBD1. CDR3 length equals 11 residues. CDR1 is SQVTM and CDR2 is ANQGSEA in the germline V gene. J gave up 10 bases and V 4 bases, and 4 bases lay outside the gene matches. The CDR3: CSVGQGVVYTF. DNA for the CDR3: TGCAGCGTTGGACAGGGGGTTGTCTACACCTTC.

V and J are TRBV7-2 and TRBJ2-7, with TRBD1 as a possible D gene (5 bases). The germline V gene encodes CDR1 SGHTA and CDR2 FQGNSA. The CDR3 totals 14 residues. V was cut by 2 bases and J by 6 bases, with 14 bases left in between. The CDR3, as DNA: TGTGCCAGCAGCTTATATGCAGGGTCGGGCGAGCAGTACTTC. Its protein product is CASSLYAGSGEQYF.

The CDR3 DNA is TGTGCCAGCAGTTCCGACAGGTCGTCCCCAGCTTTCTTT. The encoded protein is CASSSDRSSPAFF. V usage is TRBV27 and J usage is TRBJ1-1; TRBD1 might be the D (6 bases). This CDR3 has 13 amino acids. Deletions cut 4 bases from V and 10 bases from J, with 16 bases between. Germline V gene data show CDR1 as MNHEY and CDR2 as SMNVEV (reference sequence).

The chain recombines TRBV5-4 with TRBJ2-2, with a weak D call TRBD2 (5 bases). Germline CDR1 and CDR2: SGHNT and YYREEE (reference sequence). V was shortened by 3 bases and J by 4 bases, with 13 bases between the two germline ends. CDR3 length: 15 residues. CDR3 sequence reads: CASSSSRSGTGELFF. CDR3 in DNA: TGTGCCAGCAGCTCTAGTCGGAGCGGCACCGGGGAGCTGTTTTTT.

This CDR3 is CASSLEGYQETQYF. The CDR3 DNA reads TGTGCCAGCAGCTTGGAAGGGTACCAAGAGACCCAGTACTTC. The gene calls are TRBV5-5 and TRBJ2-5; the D is unclear. CDR3 size: 14 residues. The V end was cut by 0 bases, the J end by 0 bases, with 6 bases between. Germline loops: CDR1 SGHKS, CDR2 YYEKEE (reference sequence).

The rearrangement joins TRBV7-6 to TRBJ2-6, with D possibly being TRBD1 (6 bases). V shed 7 bases and J shed 4 bases, with 11 bases lying between them. The CDR3 is made up of 14 amino acids. The germline CDR1 and CDR2 sequences are SGHVS and FNYEAQ. CDR3 sequence reads: CASNVGTGANVLTF. The CDR3 DNA sequence: TGTGCCAGCAATGTCGGGACAGGGGCCAACGTCCTGACTTTC.

This clone was detected a few times. The sample has other DNA sequences that encode this CDR3 too. The chain combines TRBV19 with TRBJ1-3; D is perhaps TRBD1 (6 bases). The CDR3 spans 14 residues. Germline CDR1 reads LNHDA; CDR2 reads SQIVND (reference sequence). V was pared by 2 bases and J by 1 base, with 6 bases between. CDR3 DNA sequence: TGTGCCAGTAGTATAACAGGGTCTGGAAACACCATATATTTT. Protein: CASSITGSGNTIYF.

V and J are TRBV7-2 and TRBJ1-2; a weak D match, TRBD1 (6 bases). Germline CDR1 reads SGHTA; CDR2 reads FQGNSA. The V end was cut by 5 bases, the J end by 1 base, with 11 bases between. The CDR3 has 14 amino acids. Here the CDR3 reads CASSPGQLNYGYTF. DNA of the CDR3: TGTGCCAGCAGCCCAGGACAGCTTAACTATGGCTACACCTTC.

The CDR3 nucleotides read TGTGCCAGCAGTTACTCAAAACGGGAATCTTGGCAGTTCTTC. This codes for CASSYSKRESWQFF. J is TRBJ2-1 and V is TRBV6-5; D is perhaps TRBD2 (5 bases). Per the germline V gene, CDR1 is MNHEY and CDR2 is SVGAGI. The CDR3 extends over 14 amino acids. V lost 0 bases and J 12 bases, leaving 15 bases between the germline ends.

This clone has just one count. The chain recombines TRBV7-9 with TRBJ1-1; D is perhaps TRBD1 (6 bases). The CDR3 runs 13 residues. The V end lost 5 bases, the J end lost 1 base, and 8 bases lay between the germline ends. Per germline, CDR1 SEHNR and CDR2 FQNEAQ (reference sequence). DNA for the CDR3: TGTGCCAGCAGCGCACAGGGGAACACTGAAGCTTTCTTT. The encoded protein is CASSAQGNTEAFF.

This clone was detected only once. The CDR3, as DNA: TGTGCCATCAGTGCGTTAGGTCAGGCCTACGAGCAGTACTTC. This gives the protein CAISALGQAYEQYF. V usage is TRBV10-3 and J usage is TRBJ2-7; D remains unclear. CDR1 and CDR2 (germline): ENHRY, SYGVKD. This CDR3 is built from 14 residues. V lost 4 bases and J 2 bases, leaving 12 bases between the germline ends.

The V gene is TRBV18, the J gene TRBJ1-3; D perhaps matches TRBD1 (5 bases). Trimming pared 6 bases from V and 1 base from J, leaving 19 bases between. The germline V gene has CDR1 KGHSH and CDR2 LQKENI. The CDR3 runs to 17 residues. In DNA form, the CDR3 reads TGTGCCAGCTCCCCCTCCGGGGGAGGAGGATCTGGAAACACCATATATTTT. This sequence encodes CASSPSGGGGSGNTIYF.

The genes are TRBV7-2 and TRBJ1-6, with TRBD1 matching 8 bases. Germline CDR1 SGHTA, CDR2 FQGNSA. This CDR3 has 14 amino acids. V was clipped by 5 bases and J by 10 bases; unmatched bases: 7. CDR3 nucleotides: TGTGCCAGCAGCCCATCTGACAGGGGATCACCCCTCCACTTT. This codes for CASSPSDRGSPLHF.

The chain is built from TRBV18 and TRBJ1-1; D is ambiguous. V was cut by 1 base and J by 3 bases, with 9 bases left in between. Per the germline V gene, CDR1 is KGHSH and CDR2 is LQKENI. This CDR3 has 14 amino acids. This chain's CDR3 is CASSPRGLDTEAFF. Written as DNA, the CDR3 is TGTGCCAGCTCACCACGGGGTCTGGACACTGAAGCTTTCTTT.

The V call is TRBV6-5, the J call TRBJ2-2; D remains unclear. The CDR3 sequence is 14 residues long. The V end was cut by 6 bases, the J end by 0 bases, with 8 bases between. Per the germline V gene, CDR1 is MNHEY and CDR2 is SVGAGI. CDR3 nucleotides: TGTGCCAGCAGCCTAGTAGCGAACACCGGGGAGCTGTTTTTT. Residues: CASSLVANTGELFF.

The chain carries TRBV10-3 and TRBJ1-1, with TRBD1 identical over 8 bases. The J segment lost 5 bases and the V segment lost 11 bases, leaving 4 bases of the junction unmatched. CDR1 and CDR2 (germline): ENHRY, SYGVKD. CDR3 length equals 11 residues. In DNA form, the CDR3 reads TGTGCCTCCAGACAGGGGACTGAAGCTTTCTTT. Translated, it gives CASRQGTEAFF.

This rearrangement joins TRBV6-5 to TRBJ1-1, with a weak D call TRBD1 (5 bases). From germline, CDR1 is MNHEY and CDR2 SVGAGI. V lost 6 bases and J 2 bases, leaving 10 bases between the germline ends. The CDR3 is 13 residues long. Here the CDR3 DNA reads TGTGCCAGCAGGGAGGGGAGAAACACTGAAGCTTTCTTT. It translates to CASREGRNTEAFF.

This clone was picked up one time. The chain couples TRBV9 to TRBJ1-6; D not certain. Between the trimmed V and J ends, which lost 4 bases and 5 bases, there was a span of 7 bases. Germline CDR1 reads SGDLS; CDR2 reads YYNGEE. The CDR3 is 13 residues long. CDR3 loop: CASSPSDNSPLHF. Here the CDR3 DNA reads TGTGCCAGCAGCCCCTCGGATAATTCACCCCTCCACTTT.

The CDR3 region is CASSTSYNEQFF. In DNA form, the CDR3 reads TGTGCCAGCAGCACCTCCTACAATGAGCAGTTCTTC. The chain combines TRBV7-2 with TRBJ2-1; D remains unclear. Germline lookup yields CDR1 SGHTA and CDR2 FQGNSA. The length of the CDR3 is 12 residues. Trimming stripped 5 bases from V and 0 bases from J, with 2 bases between. Supplemented by reference TRBV7-2 and TRBJ2-1, the full variable domain reads GAGVSQSPSNKVTEKGKDVELRCDPISGHTALYWYRQSLGQGLEFLIYFQGNSAPDKSGLPSDRFSAERTGGSVSTLTIQRTQQEDSAVYLCASSTSYNEQFFGPGTRLTVL.

This clone was seen once. This sequence joins TRBV5-1 and TRBJ2-3, with D possibly TRBD2 on 7 matching bases. With 2 bases removed from V and 4 bases from J, the gap between germline ends came to 11 bases. The CDR3 length is 14 residues. Germline CDR1 is SGHRS and CDR2 is YFSETQ. As DNA, the CDR3 is TGCGCCAGCAGCTTAGGGGGGGGCGCAGATACGCAGTATTTT. Amino acids: CASSLGGGADTQYF.

The chain uses TRBV3-1 (or the pseudogene TRBV3-2) and TRBJ2-1, with TRBD1 identical over 10 bases. Germline CDR1 LGHDT, CDR2 YNNKEL (reference sequence). This CDR3 contains 17 residues. Losses at the gene ends were 2 bases for V and 3 bases for J; bases not matched to a gene: 7. The CDR3 spells CASSQSGTGAFYNEQFF. The CDR3 bases are TGTGCCAGCAGCCAATCGGGGACAGGGGCGTTCTACAATGAGCAGTTCTTC.

The rearrangement uses TRBV28 and TRBJ1-3; 10 bases map to TRBD1. This CDR3 is built from 16 residues. Germline-derived CDR1 and CDR2 are MDHEN and SYDVKM. Trimming took 6 bases from V and 5 from J; bases not matched to a gene: 10. CDR3: CASSSPGQGSRNTIYF. As DNA, the CDR3 is TGTGCCAGCAGCTCTCCGGGACAGGGGAGTCGAAACACCATATATTTT.

V is TRBV5-5 and J is TRBJ1-1, with no clear D. The V end was cut by 4 bases, the J end by 0 bases, with 13 bases between. Germline V gives CDR1 SGHKS, CDR2 YYEKEE (reference sequence). This CDR3 spans 15 amino acids. The CDR3, as DNA: TGTGCCAGCAGCCCAAGCCGGGTCCTGAACACTGAAGCTTTCTTT. Its protein product is CASSPSRVLNTEAFF.

This chain links TRBV7-6 with TRBJ1-4; 9 bases line up with TRBD1. The CDR3 is made up of 14 amino acids. Germline V lookup: CDR1 SGHVS, CDR2 FNYEAQ. With 3 bases clipped from V and 8 bases from J, the junction kept 4 bases outside the gene matches. Written as DNA, the CDR3 is TGTGCCAGCAGCTTCTCCGGGACAGGGGAAAAACTGTTTTTT. Residues: CASSFSGTGEKLFF.

The V call is TRBV5-1, the J call TRBJ1-1; D call uncertain. This CDR3 spans 14 amino acids. Deletions cut 4 bases from V and 1 base from J, with 11 bases between. From germline, CDR1 is SGHRS and CDR2 YFSETQ. CDR3 amino acids: CASSPNNGNTEAFF. The CDR3 coding sequence is TGCGCCAGCAGCCCTAACAATGGGAACACTGAAGCTTTCTTT. The full variable domain, rest sourced from reference TRBV5-1 and TRBJ1-1, is KAGVTQTPRYLIKTRGQQVTLSCSPISGHRSVSWYQQTPGQGLQFLFEYFSETQRNKGNFPGRFSGRQFSNSRSEMNVSTLELGDSALYLCASSPNNGNTEAFFGQGTRLTVV.

The chain uses TRBV24-1 and TRBJ2-1; the D gene could be TRBD1 or TRBD2 (6 bases each). This CDR3 has 14 residues. Germline V gives CDR1 KGHDR, CDR2 SFDVKD. V lost 5 bases, J lost 11 bases, and 18 bases lay in between. The CDR3 nucleotides are TGTGCCACCAGTGCCAGCGAGGAGGGGGGAAAGCAGTTCTTC. It translates to CATSASEEGGKQFF.

The chain has TRBV6-5 and TRBJ2-3; 8 nucleotides align to TRBD1. The CDR3 has 15 residues. Germline CDR1 MNHEY, CDR2 SVGAGI. J lost 5 bases, V lost 2 bases, and 6 bases had no gene match. The CDR3 loop is CASSYGQGAKDTQYF. The CDR3 DNA follows: TGTGCCAGCAGTTACGGGCAGGGGGCTAAAGATACGCAGTATTTT.